The 22 T cell receptor beta chains below all came from one sample that was sequenced in a study of T cell repertoires in cytomegalovirus infection. TCRdb independently ran MiXCR on the reads; one entry per CDR3 protein. The sample gives approximately 250,000 distinct CDR3 sequences, 10% to 15% of which show up once; 1.5% to 2% is in the top ten. The sequenced sample consisted of PBMCs. The receptors come from a human donor in good health (CMV status not recorded). Some clones in this sample may be carry-over from other donors' samples.

The chain's CDR3 is CASTPWDRDYEQYF. The CDR3 region has the DNA TGTGCCAGCACTCCTTGGGACAGGGACTACGAGCAGTACTTC. The genes are TRBV6-2 or TRBV6-3 and TRBJ2-7; 9 positions agree with TRBD1. Germline V CDR1 and CDR2: MNHEY, SVGEGT. The CDR3 is made up of 14 amino acids. Trimming removed 7 bases from V and 3 bases from J; junction bases left unmatched: 7.

This clonotype was seen a handful of times. The chain combines TRBV15 with TRBJ2-2; 16 bases align to TRBD2. Trimming removed 5 bases from V and 4 bases from J; junction bases left unmatched: 4. Germline values: CDR1 LNHNV, CDR2 YYDKDF (reference sequence). The CDR3 runs 17 residues. The CDR3 here is CATSGTSGRVPTGELFF. Here the CDR3 DNA reads TGTGCCACCAGCGGGACTAGCGGGAGGGTACCCACCGGGGAGCTGTTTTTT.

This clonotype came up many times. The J gene is TRBJ1-6, the V gene TRBV7-2; unclear D gene. The CDR3 spans 14 residues. Germline-derived CDR1 and CDR2 are SGHTA and FQGNSA. V was cut by 2 bases and J by 8 bases, with 10 bases left in between. This chain's CDR3 is CASSLLPEDSPLHF. The CDR3 DNA follows: TGTGCCAGCAGCTTATTACCGGAGGATTCACCCCTCCACTTT.

The chain combines TRBV20-1 with TRBJ2-3; D gene ambiguous. The CDR3 extends over 13 amino acids. Germline V gives CDR1 DFQATT, CDR2 SNEGSKA (reference sequence). In DNA form, the CDR3 reads TGCAGCGCTCGTGTTCGAGCGACAGATACGCAGTATTTT. This gives the protein CSARVRATDTQYF.

This clonotype was seen ten or more times. The chain carries TRBV4-3 and TRBJ2-3, with 7 bases that match TRBD2. The CDR3 contains 15 residues. Germline values: CDR1 LGHNA, CDR2 YSLEER. Trimming took 3 bases from V and 3 from J; bases not matched to a gene: 6. CDR3 amino acids: CASSQAPGLTDTQYF. The CDR3 DNA sequence: TGCGCCAGCAGCCAGGCCCCGGGACTAACAGATACGCAGTATTTT.

V and J are TRBV18 and TRBJ2-1, with a tentative D call TRBD2 (6 bases). V dropped 2 bases and J dropped 8 bases, with 10 bases sitting between them. The CDR3 covers 13 residues. Germline CDR1 KGHSH, CDR2 LQKENI. The CDR3 DNA sequence: TGTGCCAGCTCACCAAGAGGGGAGGATGAGCAGTTCTTC. The encoded protein is CASSPRGEDEQFF.

This chain links TRBV7-7 with TRBJ2-2; no clear D gene. V shed 5 bases and J shed 0 bases, with 16 bases lying between them. In germline, CDR1 is SSHAT, CDR2 FNYEAQ (reference sequence). The CDR3 consists of 17 residues. This CDR3 is CASSLNPTYTNTGELFF. The CDR3 nucleotides read TGTGCCAGCAGCCTAAATCCCACGTACACGAACACCGGGGAGCTGTTTTTT.

This clonotype was counted at least ten times. The rearrangement joins TRBV6-6 to TRBJ2-7; TRBD1 matches at 11 bases. V lost 2 bases to trimming and J lost 5 bases; unmatched junction nucleotides: 5. The CDR3 covers 15 residues. CDR1 MNHNY and CDR2 SVGAGI come from the germline V gene (reference sequence). The CDR3 nucleotides are TGTGCCAGCAGTTACACAGGACAGGGGGCGAACGAGCAGTACTTC. Translation: CASSYTGQGANEQYF.

This clonotype was seen a few times. The J gene is TRBJ1-2, the V gene TRBV15; 7 bases fit TRBD1. Germline V gene lookup returns CDR1 LNHNV and CDR2 YYDKDF (reference sequence). There are 14 residues in the CDR3. V lost 2 bases to trimming and J lost 6 bases; unmatched junction nucleotides: 6. As DNA, the CDR3 is TGTGCCACCAGCAGACAGACAGGGCAACATGGCTACACCTTC. Protein: CATSRQTGQHGYTF. Complete variable domain (other parts from reference TRBV15 and TRBJ1-2): DAMVIQNPRYQVTQFGKPVTLSCSQTLNHNVMYWYQQKSSQAPKLLFHYYDKDFNNEADTPDNFQSRRPNTSFCFLDIRSPGLGDTAMYLCATSRQTGQHGYTFGSGTRLTVV.

This clonotype was picked up a small number of times. This sequence joins TRBV12-3 or TRBV12-4 and TRBJ1-5, with no clear D. The CDR3 loop spans 15 amino acids. The ends were cut back, 3 bases at V and 0 bases at J, with 9 bases in the middle. For the CDR3, the DNA is TGTGCCAGCAGTTTCGAGCCTATTAGCAATCAGCCCCAGCATTTT. Protein sequence: CASSFEPISNQPQHF.

This clonotype was found many times. The rearrangement uses TRBV19 and TRBJ1-1; D is unresolved. CDR1 is LNHDA and CDR2 is SQIVND in the germline V gene (reference sequence). The CDR3 is 11 residues long. V lost 8 bases to trimming and J lost 0 bases, with 4 bases between them. CDR3 DNA sequence: TGTGCCAGTTGCTTGAACACTGAAGCTTTCTTT. This codes for CASCLNTEAFF.

This clonotype was seen many times. V gene TRBV7-2 combines with J gene TRBJ1-2, with D possibly being TRBD1 (6 bases). From germline, CDR1 is SGHTA and CDR2 FQGNSA. V lost 1 base, J lost 10 bases, and 22 bases lay in between. The CDR3 loop spans 16 amino acids. CDR3 protein: CASSLVDQLGQSAYTF. The DNA of the CDR3 is TGTGCCAGCAGCTTAGTGGACCAACTCGGACAGTCCGCCTACACCTTC. Filled out from reference TRBV7-2 and TRBJ1-2, the complete variable domain reads GAGVSQSPSNKVTEKGKDVELRCDPISGHTALYWYRQSLGQGLEFLIYFQGNSAPDKSGLPSDRFSAERTGGSVSTLTIQRTQQEDSAVYLCASSLVDQLGQSAYTFGSGTRLTVV.

This chain joins TRBV18 and TRBJ2-3; no reliable D call. Trimming removed 0 bases from V and 4 bases from J, with 5 bases in between. Germline V gene lookup returns CDR1 KGHSH and CDR2 LQKENI. The CDR3 runs to 13 residues. CDR3 in DNA: TGTGCCAGCTCACCACCGAGCTCAGATACGCAGTATTTT. Its translation: CASSPPSSDTQYF.

There are a few counts of this clonotype. The chain recombines TRBV5-5 with TRBJ1-5; the D is unclear. Germline CDR1 is SGHKS and CDR2 is YYEKEE (reference sequence). The CDR3 consists of 15 residues. The V and J ends lost 4 bases and 1 base respectively, with 12 bases between them. This CDR3 reads CASSREPSSNQPQHF. The DNA for the CDR3 is TGTGCCAGCAGCCGTGAGCCCAGCAGCAATCAGCCCCAGCATTTT.

This clonotype showed up many times. The V gene is TRBV7-7, the J gene TRBJ1-1; D uncertain. Trimming pared 0 bases from V and 5 bases from J, leaving 13 bases between. The length of the CDR3 is 15 residues. Germline V lookup: CDR1 SSHAT, CDR2 FNYEAQ (reference sequence). The CDR3 DNA reads TGTGCCAGCAGCTTAGCCGGGATGGGGATTACTGAAGCTTTCTTT. Translating gives CASSLAGMGITEAFF. Based on the CDR3 plus reference TRBV7-7 and TRBJ1-1, the full variable domain is GAGVSQSPRYKVTKRGQDVTLRCDPISSHATLYWYQQALGQGPEFLTYFNYEAQPDKSGLPSDRFSAERPEGSISTLTIQRTEQRDSAMYRCASSLAGMGITEAFFGQGTRLTVV.

This clonotype came up many times. V gene TRBV7-2 combines with J gene TRBJ2-5, with D hard to call. The CDR3 is 13 amino acids. Trimming left V 3 bases short and J 5 bases short, with 10 bases between. CDR1 is SGHTA, CDR2 FQGNSA, per germline. The CDR3 here is CASSFIGPETQYF. In DNA, the CDR3 is TGTGCCAGCAGCTTTATCGGCCCGGAGACCCAGTACTTC. Drawing the rest from reference TRBV7-2 and TRBJ2-5, the complete variable domain is GAGVSQSPSNKVTEKGKDVELRCDPISGHTALYWYRQSLGQGLEFLIYFQGNSAPDKSGLPSDRFSAERTGGSVSTLTIQRTQQEDSAVYLCASSFIGPETQYFGPGTRLLVL.

V usage is TRBV28 and J usage is TRBJ2-2, with 9 bases matching TRBD2. This CDR3 is built from 17 residues. V gave up 2 bases and J gave up 4 bases; unmatched junction bases: 8. Per the germline V gene, CDR1 is MDHEN and CDR2 is SYDVKM. The CDR3 sequence: CASSLIGIAGVTGELFF. The CDR3 DNA reads TGTGCCAGCAGTTTAATCGGAATAGCGGGAGTCACCGGGGAGCTGTTTTTT.

This clonotype appeared many times. The genes are TRBV7-2 and TRBJ2-4; a possible D gene is TRBD2 (6 bases). The CDR3 loop spans 15 amino acids. Germline lookup yields CDR1 SGHTA and CDR2 FQGNSA. V shed 6 bases and J shed 3 bases, with 15 bases lying between them. The CDR3: CASSRGGDLKNIQYF. The CDR3 DNA is TGTGCCAGCAGTAGAGGCGGGGATCTCAAAAACATTCAGTACTTC.

The sample holds many counts of this clonotype. This chain joins TRBV4-2 and TRBJ2-4; 8 bases fit TRBD2. Germline lookup yields CDR1 LGHNA and CDR2 YNFKEQ. Trimming at V came to 0 bases and at J to 1 base, leaving 8 bases not matched to a gene. CDR3 length equals 18 residues. The CDR3 sequence: CASSQEMGGRTAKNIQYF. Here the CDR3 DNA reads TGTGCCAGCAGCCAAGAAATGGGCGGGAGGACGGCCAAAAACATTCAGTACTTC.

This clonotype has a handful of counts. The chain uses TRBV28 and TRBJ2-7; D is ambiguous. The V gene's germline CDR1 is MDHEN and CDR2 SYDVKM. V lost 6 bases and J 5 bases, leaving 26 bases between the germline ends. The CDR3 consists of 17 residues. This CDR3 is CASSPNKLGSPVDEQYF. CDR3 in DNA: TGTGCCAGCAGCCCCAATAAACTGGGCTCCCCCGTGGACGAGCAGTACTTC.

In its sample, this clonotype was seen many times. The genes are TRBV6-2 or TRBV6-3 and TRBJ2-1; 9 nucleotides match TRBD2. CDR3 length: 14 amino acids. J lost 6 bases, V lost 9 bases, and 9 bases had no gene match. From germline, CDR1 is MNHEY and CDR2 SVGEGT. As DNA, the CDR3 is TGTGCCAGTACGACTAGCGGTTTAAGCAATGAGCAGTTCTTC. Encoded protein: CASTTSGLSNEQFF.

This clonotype was detected a few times. Written as DNA, the CDR3 is TGTGCCACTCACTTAAGCTCCTACAATGAGCAGTTCTTC. Its protein product is CATHLSSYNEQFF. This rearrangement joins TRBV28 to TRBJ2-1; D unresolved. This CDR3 is built from 13 residues. With 10 bases removed from V and 0 bases from J, the gap between germline ends came to 10 bases. Germline-derived CDR1 and CDR2 are MDHEN and SYDVKM.